The 24 T cell receptor beta chains in this list originate from one sample, sequenced in a study of shared clonotypes between healthy human individuals. The table came from immunoSEQ multiplex PCR; TCRdb's copy has only in-frame clones and leaves some out. The data hold some 450,000 clones, with around 77% observed a single time. Sequenced: PBMCs. All receptors come from a woman aged 40-49 years in good health. Some clones in this sample may be carry-over from other donors' samples.

The chain links TRBV2 to TRBJ2-1; 9 nucleotides line up with TRBD2. There are 16 residues in the CDR3. V shed 7 bases and J 12 bases; nucleotides not matched to a gene: 19. CDR1 and CDR2 (germline): SNHLY, FYNNEI. CDR3 coding DNA: TGTGCCAGCACCGAAGGGCGGAGCGGGAGGTGGGGTGGGCAGTTCTTC. It translates to CASTEGRSGRWGGQFF.

This clone was detected only a few times. The chain joins TRBV20-1 to TRBJ2-7, with TRBD2 matching 7 bases. In germline, CDR1 is DFQATT, CDR2 SNEGSKA (reference sequence). CDR3 size: 10 residues. V lost 6 bases, J lost 5 bases, and 1 base stayed unmatched. The CDR3 here is CSAGGDEQYF. In DNA, the CDR3 is TGCAGTGCGGGGGGGGACGAGCAGTACTTC.

This clone is a singleton in its sample. In nucleotides, the CDR3 is TGTGCCAGCAGCTCAAGGACAGGGTTCGGCTACGAGCAGTACTTC. It specifies CASSSRTGFGYEQYF. The chain is built from TRBV5-4 and TRBJ2-7; 8 bases line up with TRBD1. The trim removed 3 bases at V and 3 bases at J, leaving 8 bases unmatched. Germline CDR1 SGHNT, CDR2 YYREEE (reference sequence). The CDR3 consists of 15 residues.

In its sample, this clone was seen once. V is TRBV5-1 and J is TRBJ2-1, with 8 bases fitting TRBD2. There are 12 residues in the CDR3. Germline CDR1 and CDR2: SGHRS and YFSETQ. Losses at the gene ends were 2 bases for V and 10 bases for J; bases not matched to a gene: 2. The DNA of the CDR3 is TGCGCCAGCAGCTTCGGGGGGGTCGAGCAGTTCTTC. It specifies CASSFGGVEQFF.

CDR3 amino acids: CASSMPGGANEKLFF. The DNA for the CDR3 is TGTGCCAGCAGTATGCCAGGGGGAGCTAATGAAAAACTGTTTTTT. The rearrangement joins TRBV28 to TRBJ1-4; 7 bases map to TRBD1. Per germline, CDR1 MDHEN and CDR2 SYDVKM. The CDR3 has 15 residues. With V trimmed by 5 bases and J by 3 bases, 6 bases remained unmatched.

V and J are TRBV18 and TRBJ2-1; D remains unclear. This CDR3 is built from 14 residues. V dropped 5 bases and J dropped 5 bases, with 13 bases sitting between them. CDR1 and CDR2 from the germline V gene are KGHSH and LQKENI. The CDR3, as DNA: TGTGCCAGCTCATCGTCGCAACGCGACAATGAGCAGTTCTTC. Encoded protein: CASSSSQRDNEQFF.

The count of this clone is one. CDR3 DNA: TGTGCCACCAGCAGAGGATTAGGTTCCGATGAGCAGTTCTTC. Protein: CATSRGLGSDEQFF. This rearrangement joins TRBV15 to TRBJ2-1, with D uncertain. From germline, CDR1 is LNHNV and CDR2 YYDKDF (reference sequence). V was cut by 1 base and J by 8 bases, with 12 bases left in between. The CDR3 totals 14 residues.

Written as DNA, the CDR3 is TGTGCCAGCAGCTTAATAGCGGGAGTCGGGGGTTTGACCCAGTACTTC. Translating it yields CASSLIAGVGGLTQYF. The chain has TRBV11-2 and TRBJ2-5, with 9 positions matching TRBD2. CDR3 length: 16 residues. The germline V gene encodes CDR1 SGHAT and CDR2 FQNNGV. The J segment lost 7 bases and the V segment lost 2 bases, leaving 11 bases of the junction unmatched.

This clone was detected once. The gene calls are TRBV5-1 and TRBJ1-1; 9 bases fit TRBD1. Germline CDR1 and CDR2: SGHRS and YFSETQ. There are 16 residues in the CDR3. V shed 1 base and J 0 bases; nucleotides not matched to a gene: 4. The CDR3 DNA sequence: TGCGCCAGCAGCTTGCCTACAGGGGGCCTGAACACTGAAGCTTTCTTT. This translates into CASSLPTGGLNTEAFF.

The chain carries TRBV28 and TRBJ1-2; D possibly corresponds to TRBD1 (5 bases). The germline V gene encodes CDR1 MDHEN and CDR2 SYDVKM. The CDR3 totals 12 residues. V lost 6 bases to trimming and J lost 7 bases, with 12 bases between them. The CDR3 nucleotides are TGTGCCAGCAGCCCAGACAGAATTGGCTACACCTTC. Encoded protein: CASSPDRIGYTF.

The chain recombines TRBV28 with TRBJ1-1; D gene ambiguous. CDR3 length: 13 amino acids. V was trimmed by 5 bases and J by 8 bases, leaving 15 bases between them. Germline V gives CDR1 MDHEN, CDR2 SYDVKM. CDR3 amino acids: CASSPGSLQEAFF. Here the CDR3 DNA reads TGTGCCAGCAGTCCCGGAAGCCTTCAGGAAGCTTTCTTT.

The chain couples TRBV5-1 to TRBJ1-2; D call uncertain. Germline CDR1 SGHRS, CDR2 YFSETQ. CDR3 size: 14 residues. Trimming stripped 4 bases from V and 6 bases from J, with 16 bases between. This chain's CDR3 is CASSTPGISDGYTF. In DNA, the CDR3 is TGCGCCAGCAGCACCCCGGGGATCTCTGATGGCTACACCTTC.

The chain uses TRBV28 and TRBJ2-5; TRBD1 or TRBD2 may be the D gene (5 bases each). In germline, CDR1 is MDHEN, CDR2 SYDVKM. The ends were cut back, 2 bases at V and 4 bases at J, with 8 bases in the middle. The CDR3 extends over 13 amino acids. CDR3 in amino acids: CASSLGGGETQYF. As DNA, the CDR3 is TGTGCCAGCAGTTTAGGTGGGGGAGAGACCCAGTACTTC.

This clone has more than one count but fewer than ten. The chain is built from TRBV5-4 and TRBJ1-3, with D unresolved. This CDR3 spans 13 amino acids. Trimming left V 9 bases short and J 4 bases short, with 14 bases between. Germline assignment: CDR1 SGHNT and CDR2 YYREEE (reference sequence). CDR3 residues: CATHSSQGNTIYF. DNA of the CDR3: TGTGCCACCCATTCATCCCAAGGAAACACCATATATTTT.

The V call is TRBV7-2, the J call TRBJ2-5; 13 bases are a match to TRBD2. Germline values: CDR1 SGHTA, CDR2 FQGNSA. J was trimmed by 5 bases and V by 5 bases; bases with no gene match: 8. This CDR3 has 16 amino acids. DNA for the CDR3: TGTGCCAGCAGCATAGGACTAGCGGGAGTTGGGGAGACCCAGTACTTC. This codes for CASSIGLAGVGETQYF.

This sequence joins TRBV6-1 and TRBJ1-4; D might be TRBD1 (5 bases). The germline V gene has CDR1 MNHNS and CDR2 SASEGT. CDR3 length: 15 residues. Trimming cost V 6 bases and J 0 bases, with 11 bases left between them. The CDR3 DNA reads TGTGCCAGCAGAAGGACATTTCCAACTAATGAAAAACTGTTTTTT. Its translation is CASRRTFPTNEKLFF.

The J gene is TRBJ1-1, the V gene TRBV7-6; TRBD1 is a possible D gene (6 bases). Trimming left V 0 bases short and J 7 bases short, with 9 bases between. In germline, CDR1 is SGHVS, CDR2 FNYEAQ. The CDR3 totals 13 residues. The CDR3 sequence: CASSLAGAVEAFF. Here the CDR3 DNA reads TGTGCCAGCAGCTTAGCGGGGGCAGTTGAAGCTTTCTTT. Filled out from reference TRBV7-6 and TRBJ1-1, the complete variable domain reads GAGVSQSPRYKVTKRGQDVALRCDPISGHVSLYWYRQALGQGPEFLTYFNYEAQQDKSGLPNDRFSAERPEGSISTLTIQRTEQRDSAMYRCASSLAGAVEAFFGQGTRLTVV.

This clone occurred a few times. A far larger clone lies a single base away; this is likely a read error. The same CDR3 also results from other DNA sequences found in this sample. This chain connects TRBV20-1 to TRBJ2-5; D is perhaps TRBD2 (5 bases). Trimming cost V 1 base and J 13 bases, with 13 bases left between them. Per germline, CDR1 DFQATT and CDR2 SNEGSKA (reference sequence). The CDR3 contains 11 residues. CDR3 coding DNA: TGCAGTGCTAGAGTCGGAGGCCATCGGTACTTC. Protein sequence: CSARVGGHRYF.

This chain connects TRBV5-1 to TRBJ2-7, with D possibly being TRBD1 (5 bases). Trimming removed 1 base at V and 6 bases at J, with 8 bases between. Germline CDR1 reads SGHRS; CDR2 reads YFSETQ. The CDR3 runs to 12 residues. The CDR3 DNA is TGCGCCAGCAGCTTGAGGACAAGCGAGCAGTACTTC. Translated, it gives CASSLRTSEQYF.

V gene TRBV5-4 combines with J gene TRBJ2-7, with TRBD1 matching over 10 bases. Germline V CDR1 and CDR2: SGHNT, YYREEE (reference sequence). This CDR3 is 13 amino acids long. V gave up 2 bases and J gave up 7 bases; unmatched junction bases: 3. CDR3 DNA: TGTGCCAGCAGCTTTGACAGGGGGCGGGAGCAGTACTTC. It encodes CASSFDRGREQYF.

V and J are TRBV30 and TRBJ1-1, with TRBD1 matching 7 bases. The CDR3 consists of 15 residues. From germline, CDR1 is GTSNPN and CDR2 SVGIG (reference sequence). V was pared by 1 base and J by 5 bases, with 10 bases of the junction left unmatched. The CDR3 here is CAWSGPGGIGTEAFF. The CDR3 region has the DNA TGTGCCTGGAGTGGGCCAGGGGGTATTGGGACTGAAGCTTTCTTT.

For the CDR3, the DNA is TGTGCCAGCTCACGCTCCTACAATGAGCAGTTCTTC. Residues: CASSRSYNEQFF. V usage is TRBV18 and J usage is TRBJ2-1, with D uncertain. The CDR3 has 12 amino acids. The V end was cut by 4 bases, the J end by 0 bases, with 1 base between. CDR1 KGHSH and CDR2 LQKENI come from the germline V gene. The whole variable domain, filled in from reference TRBV18 and TRBJ2-1, reads NAGVMQNPRHLVRRRGQEARLRCSPMKGHSHVYWYRQLPEEGLKFMVYLQKENIIDESGMPKERFSAEFPKEGPSILRIQQVVRGDSAAYFCASSRSYNEQFFGPGTRLTVL.

This clone was counted between two and nine times. V and J are TRBV5-6 and TRBJ2-7; possibly TRBD1 or TRBD2 for D (5 bases each). This CDR3 is 13 amino acids long. The germline V and J ends were trimmed by 4 bases and 4 bases, with 12 bases remaining between them. Germline CDR1 reads SGHDT; CDR2 reads YYEEEE. CDR3 in amino acids: CASSPGGGYEQYF. DNA for the CDR3: TGTGCCAGCAGCCCGGGTGGGGGATACGAGCAGTACTTC.

V and J are TRBV27 and TRBJ1-1; the D gene is possibly TRBD1 (6 bases). The germline V and J ends were trimmed by 5 bases and 8 bases, with 15 bases remaining between them. Germline V CDR1 and CDR2: MNHEY, SMNVEV (reference sequence). This CDR3 region has 13 residues. As DNA, the CDR3 is TGTGCCAGCAGTCCAGACAGGCGATTAGAAGCTTTCTTT. This sequence encodes CASSPDRRLEAFF.